This T cell receptor beta chain was obtained from a study of T cells after yellow fever vaccination. Study-wide results and limits: Post-booster repertoires again held most primary-vaccination clones (about 95% CD4, around 90% CD8).

It was through 5'RACE template switching that TCR cDNA was made, with a universal primer site and UMIs added. Each CDR3 protein is one row after TCRdb ran MiXCR on the 5' RACE reads. There are over 250,000 distinct CDR3 sequences in the sample; roughly 3.9% occur only once, and around 23% lies in the top ten. This clonotype has a count of ten or more. Its specificity is not known. The receptor's source is a man aged 18 to 35 who received the YFV17D yellow fever vaccine. The source was PBMCs, collected 5 days after the yellow fever booster vaccination.

In nucleotides, the CDR3 is TGCAGTGCTCCAGCAGACAGGGTGACTGAAGCTTTCTTT. It codes for CSAPADRVTEAFF. The chain recombines TRBV20-1 with TRBJ1-1; 7 bases agree with TRBD1. This CDR3 has 13 amino acids. CDR1 is DFQATT, CDR2 SNEGSKA, per germline (reference sequence). V lost 5 bases and J lost 5; bases outside the gene matches: 8.